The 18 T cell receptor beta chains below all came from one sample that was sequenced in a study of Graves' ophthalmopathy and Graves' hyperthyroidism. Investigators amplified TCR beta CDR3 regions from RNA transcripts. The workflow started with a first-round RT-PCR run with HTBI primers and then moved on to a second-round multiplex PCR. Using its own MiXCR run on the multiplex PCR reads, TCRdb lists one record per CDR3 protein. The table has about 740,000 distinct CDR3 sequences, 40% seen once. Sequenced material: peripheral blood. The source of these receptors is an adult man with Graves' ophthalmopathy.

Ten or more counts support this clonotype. The CDR3 here is CASSVGMAGLDGYTF. The CDR3 coding sequence is TGTGCCAGCAGCGTAGGGATGGCAGGGTTGGATGGCTACACCTTC. The chain recombines TRBV9 with TRBJ1-2; a possible D gene is TRBD1 (5 bases). The V gene lost 0 bases and the J gene lost 6 bases, with 15 bases spanning the gap. From germline, CDR1 is SGDLS and CDR2 YYNGEE. CDR3 size: 15 residues.

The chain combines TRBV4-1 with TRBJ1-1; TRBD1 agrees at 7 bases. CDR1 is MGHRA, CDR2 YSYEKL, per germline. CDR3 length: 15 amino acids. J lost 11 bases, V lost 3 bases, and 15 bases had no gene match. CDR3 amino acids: CASSQGFLRGRRAFF. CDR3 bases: TGCGCCAGCAGCCAGGGTTTTTTGAGGGGGCGTCGGGCTTTCTTT.

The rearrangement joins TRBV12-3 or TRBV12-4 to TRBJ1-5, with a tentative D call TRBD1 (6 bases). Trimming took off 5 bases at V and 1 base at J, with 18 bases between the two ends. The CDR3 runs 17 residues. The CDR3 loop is CASSPRLRGSSNQPQHF. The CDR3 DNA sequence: TGTGCCAGCAGTCCCCGGTTGAGGGGGTCCAGCAATCAGCCCCAGCATTTT.

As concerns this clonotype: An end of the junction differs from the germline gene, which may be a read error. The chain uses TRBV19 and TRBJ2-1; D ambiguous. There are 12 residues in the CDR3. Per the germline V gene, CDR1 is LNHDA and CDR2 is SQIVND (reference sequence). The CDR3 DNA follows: TGTGCCAGTAGTAAAGGCTACCATGAGCAGTTCTTC. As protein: CASSKGYHEQFF.

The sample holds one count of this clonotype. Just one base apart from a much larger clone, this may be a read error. Written as DNA, the CDR3 is TGTGCCAGCAGTGATGGACTAGCGGGAGGAACCGGGGAGCTGTTTTTT. It specifies CASSDGLAGGTGELFF. The genes are TRBV7-9 and TRBJ2-2, with 14 bases identical to TRBD2. The ends lost 6 bases at V and 5 bases at J; junction bases unmatched: 5. This CDR3 comprises 16 residues. Germline V gene sequence: CDR1 SEHNR, CDR2 FQNEAQ (reference sequence).

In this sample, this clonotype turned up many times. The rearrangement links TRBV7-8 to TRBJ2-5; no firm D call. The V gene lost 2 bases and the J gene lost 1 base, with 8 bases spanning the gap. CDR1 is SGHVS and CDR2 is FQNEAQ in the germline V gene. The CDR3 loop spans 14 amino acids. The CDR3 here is CASSLMKLQETQYF. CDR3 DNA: TGTGCCAGCAGCTTAATGAAGCTCCAAGAGACCCAGTACTTC.

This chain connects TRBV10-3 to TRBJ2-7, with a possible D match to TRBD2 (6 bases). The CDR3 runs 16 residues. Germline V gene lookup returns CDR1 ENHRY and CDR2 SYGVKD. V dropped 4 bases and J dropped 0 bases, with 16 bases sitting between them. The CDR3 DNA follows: TGTGCCATCAGTGCACGGACGGGGGAAGGCTCCTACGAGCAGTACTTC. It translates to CAISARTGEGSYEQYF.

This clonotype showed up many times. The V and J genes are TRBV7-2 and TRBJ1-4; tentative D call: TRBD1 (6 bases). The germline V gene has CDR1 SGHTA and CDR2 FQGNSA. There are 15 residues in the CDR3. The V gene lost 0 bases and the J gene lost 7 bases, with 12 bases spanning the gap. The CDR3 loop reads CASSLAVGGSEKLFF. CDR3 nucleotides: TGTGCCAGCAGCTTAGCTGTAGGGGGGAGTGAAAAACTGTTTTTT.

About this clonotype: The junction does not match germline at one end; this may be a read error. CDR3 nucleotides: TGTGCCAGCAGTTATCAGGACAGTGAAGCTTTCTTT. It codes for CASSYQDSEAFF. V and J are TRBV10-3 and TRBJ1-1; TRBD1 might be the D (6 bases). The CDR3 is 12 amino acids. Germline V gene lookup returns CDR1 ENHRY and CDR2 SYGVKD.

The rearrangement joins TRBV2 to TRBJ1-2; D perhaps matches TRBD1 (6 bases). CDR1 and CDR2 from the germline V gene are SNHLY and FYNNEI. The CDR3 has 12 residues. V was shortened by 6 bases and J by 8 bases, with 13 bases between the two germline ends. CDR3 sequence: CASRNRVEGYTF. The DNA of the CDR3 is TGTGCCAGCAGGAACAGGGTGGAAGGCTACACCTTC.

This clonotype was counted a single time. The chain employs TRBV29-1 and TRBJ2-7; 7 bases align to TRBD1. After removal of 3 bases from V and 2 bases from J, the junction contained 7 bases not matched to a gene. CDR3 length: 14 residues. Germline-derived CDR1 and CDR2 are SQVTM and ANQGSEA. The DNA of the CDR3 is TGCAGCGTTGAGAGGGACAGAGCAACCTACGAGCAGTACTTC. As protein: CSVERDRATYEQYF.

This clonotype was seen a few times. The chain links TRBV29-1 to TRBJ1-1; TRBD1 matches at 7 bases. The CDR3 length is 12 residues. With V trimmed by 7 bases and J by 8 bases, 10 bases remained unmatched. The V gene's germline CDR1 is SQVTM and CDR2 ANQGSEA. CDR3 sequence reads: CSATRDSGEAFF. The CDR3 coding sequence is TGCAGCGCAACCAGGGACAGTGGAGAAGCTTTCTTT.

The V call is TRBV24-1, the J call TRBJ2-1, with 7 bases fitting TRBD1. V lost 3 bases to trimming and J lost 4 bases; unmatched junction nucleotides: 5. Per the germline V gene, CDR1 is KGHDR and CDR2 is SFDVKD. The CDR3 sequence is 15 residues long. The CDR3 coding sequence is TGTGCCACCAGTGATGAGGGGGCGCAGTACAATGAGCAGTTCTTC. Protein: CATSDEGAQYNEQFF.

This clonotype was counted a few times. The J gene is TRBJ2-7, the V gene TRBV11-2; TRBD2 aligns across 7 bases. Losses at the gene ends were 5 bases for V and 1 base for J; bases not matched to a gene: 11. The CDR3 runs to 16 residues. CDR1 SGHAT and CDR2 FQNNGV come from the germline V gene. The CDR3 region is CASSRVGAGMSYEQYF. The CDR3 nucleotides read TGTGCCAGCAGCCGCGTTGGAGCGGGGATGTCCTACGAGCAGTACTTC.

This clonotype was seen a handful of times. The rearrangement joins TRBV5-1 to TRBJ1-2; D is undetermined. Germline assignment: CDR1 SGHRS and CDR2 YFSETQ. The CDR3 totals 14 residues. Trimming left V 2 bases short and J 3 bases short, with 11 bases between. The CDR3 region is CASSFASEHYGYTF. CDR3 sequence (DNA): TGCGCCAGCAGCTTTGCGTCGGAGCACTATGGCTACACCTTC.

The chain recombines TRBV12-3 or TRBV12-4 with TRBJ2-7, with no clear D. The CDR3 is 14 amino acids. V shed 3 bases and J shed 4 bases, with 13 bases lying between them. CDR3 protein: CASSFDVRRYEQYF. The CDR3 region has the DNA TGTGCCAGCAGTTTCGACGTCCGGAGATACGAGCAGTACTTC.

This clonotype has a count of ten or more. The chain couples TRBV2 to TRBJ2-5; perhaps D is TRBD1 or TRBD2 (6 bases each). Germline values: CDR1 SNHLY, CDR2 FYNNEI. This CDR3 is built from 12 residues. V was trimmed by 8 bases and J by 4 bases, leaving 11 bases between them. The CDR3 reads CASGGHGETQYF. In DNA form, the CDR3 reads TGTGCCAGCGGGGGGCATGGAGAGACCCAGTACTTC.

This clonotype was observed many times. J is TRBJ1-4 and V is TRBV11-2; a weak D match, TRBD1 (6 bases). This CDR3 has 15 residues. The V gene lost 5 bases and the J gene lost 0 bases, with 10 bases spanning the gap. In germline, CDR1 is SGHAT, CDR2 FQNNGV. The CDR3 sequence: CASSRNRATNEKLFF. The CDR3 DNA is TGTGCCAGCAGCCGAAACAGGGCAACTAATGAAAAACTGTTTTTT.